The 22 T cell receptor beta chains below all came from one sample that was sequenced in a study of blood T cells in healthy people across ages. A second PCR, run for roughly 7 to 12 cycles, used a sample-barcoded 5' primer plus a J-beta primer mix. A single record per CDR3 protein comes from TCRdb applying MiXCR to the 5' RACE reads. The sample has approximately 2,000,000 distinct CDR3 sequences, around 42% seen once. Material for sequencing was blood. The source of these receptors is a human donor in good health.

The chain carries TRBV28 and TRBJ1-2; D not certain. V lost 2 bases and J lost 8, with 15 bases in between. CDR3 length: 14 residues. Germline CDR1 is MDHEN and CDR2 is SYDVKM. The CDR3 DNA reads TGTGCCAGCAGTTTAGTCCCGAGGGCGCGGGGCTACACCTTC. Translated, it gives CASSLVPRARGYTF.

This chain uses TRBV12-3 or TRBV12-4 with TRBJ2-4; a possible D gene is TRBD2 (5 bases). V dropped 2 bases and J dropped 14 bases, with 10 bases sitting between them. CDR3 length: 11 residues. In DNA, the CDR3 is TGTGCCAGCAGTTTACAGGACGGGGAGTACTTC. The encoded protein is CASSLQDGEYF.

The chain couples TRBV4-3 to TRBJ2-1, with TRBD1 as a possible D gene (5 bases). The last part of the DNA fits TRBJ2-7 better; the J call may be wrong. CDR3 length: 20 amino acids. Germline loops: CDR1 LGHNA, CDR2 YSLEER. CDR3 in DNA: TGCGCCAGCAGCCAAGTTTTTGCAGGGTCGACGCCTTTCACCTACAATGAGCAGTACTTC. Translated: CASSQVFAGSTPFTYNEQYF.

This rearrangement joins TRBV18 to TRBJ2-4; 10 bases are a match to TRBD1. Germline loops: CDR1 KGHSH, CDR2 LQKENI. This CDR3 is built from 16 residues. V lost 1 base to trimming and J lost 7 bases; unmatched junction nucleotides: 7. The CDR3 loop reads CASSPLGQGITNIQYF. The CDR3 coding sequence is TGTGCCAGCTCACCACTGGGACAGGGGATAACGAACATTCAGTACTTC.

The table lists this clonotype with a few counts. This chain's CDR3 is CSALLGTSLKTQYF. The CDR3 bases are TGCAGTGCTCTCTTAGGGACTAGCTTAAAGACCCAGTACTTC. This chain uses TRBV20-1 with TRBJ2-5; 9 positions agree with TRBD2. The V gene end was trimmed by 5 bases and the J gene end by 6 bases; junction bases not matched to a gene: 10. Germline V CDR1 and CDR2: DFQATT, SNEGSKA (reference sequence). The CDR3 runs to 14 residues.

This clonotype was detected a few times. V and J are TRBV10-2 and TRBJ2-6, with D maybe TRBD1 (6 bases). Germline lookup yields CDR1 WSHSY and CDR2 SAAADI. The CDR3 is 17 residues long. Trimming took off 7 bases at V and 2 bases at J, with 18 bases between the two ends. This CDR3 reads CASMKRGSGPGANVLTF. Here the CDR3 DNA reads TGCGCCAGCATGAAGAGGGGGTCCGGCCCTGGGGCCAACGTCCTGACTTTC.

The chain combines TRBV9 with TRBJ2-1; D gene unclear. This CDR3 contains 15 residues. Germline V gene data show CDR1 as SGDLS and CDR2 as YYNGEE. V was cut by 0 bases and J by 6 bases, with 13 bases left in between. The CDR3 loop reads CASSVGQRSGNEQFF. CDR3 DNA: TGTGCCAGCAGCGTAGGTCAGAGGAGTGGCAATGAGCAGTTCTTC.

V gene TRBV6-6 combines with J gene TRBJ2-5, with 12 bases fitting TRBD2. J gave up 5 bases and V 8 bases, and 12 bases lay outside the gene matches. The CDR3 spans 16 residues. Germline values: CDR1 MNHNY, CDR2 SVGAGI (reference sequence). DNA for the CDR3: TGTGCCAGCTCCGCGACTAGCGGGGGAGACCCGGAGACCCAGTACTTC. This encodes CASSATSGGDPETQYF.

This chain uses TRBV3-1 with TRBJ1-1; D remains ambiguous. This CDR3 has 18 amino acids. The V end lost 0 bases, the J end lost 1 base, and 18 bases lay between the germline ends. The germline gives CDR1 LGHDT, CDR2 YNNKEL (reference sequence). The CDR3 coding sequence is TGTGCCAGCAGCCAAGACGAGAGAACTGGGTCTCCGAACACTGAAGCTTTCTTT. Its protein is CASSQDERTGSPNTEAFF.

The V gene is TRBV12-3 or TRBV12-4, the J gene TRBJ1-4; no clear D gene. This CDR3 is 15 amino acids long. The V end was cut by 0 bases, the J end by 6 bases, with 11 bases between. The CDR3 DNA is TGTGCCAGCAGTTTAGCAGGGAGGTCAGATGAAAAACTGTTTTTT. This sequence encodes CASSLAGRSDEKLFF.

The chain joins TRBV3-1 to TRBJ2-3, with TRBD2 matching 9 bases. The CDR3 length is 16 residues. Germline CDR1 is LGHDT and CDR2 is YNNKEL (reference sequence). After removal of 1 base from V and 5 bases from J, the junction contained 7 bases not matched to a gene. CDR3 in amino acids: CASSQGSRGGGDTQYF. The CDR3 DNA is TGTGCCAGCAGCCAAGGGTCGCGGGGGGGCGGAGATACGCAGTATTTT.

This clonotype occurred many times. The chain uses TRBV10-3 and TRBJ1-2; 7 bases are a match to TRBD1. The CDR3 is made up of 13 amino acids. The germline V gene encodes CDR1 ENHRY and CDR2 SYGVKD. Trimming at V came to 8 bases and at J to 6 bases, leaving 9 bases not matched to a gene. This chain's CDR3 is CAIGVGGQDGYTF. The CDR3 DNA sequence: TGTGCCATCGGGGTAGGGGGCCAGGATGGCTACACCTTC.

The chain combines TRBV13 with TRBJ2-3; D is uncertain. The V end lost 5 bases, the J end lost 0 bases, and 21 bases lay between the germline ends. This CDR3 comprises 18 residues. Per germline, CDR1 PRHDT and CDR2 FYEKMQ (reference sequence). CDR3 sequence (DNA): TGTGCCAGCAGCACCCCAAAGGCGTCAGAAACTAGCACAGATACGCAGTATTTT. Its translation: CASSTPKASETSTDTQYF.

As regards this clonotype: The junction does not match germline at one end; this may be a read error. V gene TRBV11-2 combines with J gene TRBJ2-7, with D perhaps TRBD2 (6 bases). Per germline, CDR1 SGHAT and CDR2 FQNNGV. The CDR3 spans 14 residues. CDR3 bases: TGTGTCAGCTATCAGACCGGGGGCTCCTACGAGCAGTACTTC. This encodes CVSYQTGGSYEQYF.

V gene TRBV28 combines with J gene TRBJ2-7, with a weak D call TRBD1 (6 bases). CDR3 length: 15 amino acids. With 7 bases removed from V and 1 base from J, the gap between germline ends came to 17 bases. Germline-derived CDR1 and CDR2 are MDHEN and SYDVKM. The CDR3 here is CASTTPGQYSYEQYF. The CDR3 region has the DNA TGTGCCAGCACTACCCCAGGACAGTATTCCTACGAGCAGTACTTC.

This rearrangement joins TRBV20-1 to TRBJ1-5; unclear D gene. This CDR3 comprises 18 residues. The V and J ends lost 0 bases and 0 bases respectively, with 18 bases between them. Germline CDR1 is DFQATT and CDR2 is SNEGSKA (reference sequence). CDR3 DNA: TGCAGTGCTAGAGATCGCGGGGTTGGAACCGATAGCAATCAGCCCCAGCATTTT. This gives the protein CSARDRGVGTDSNQPQHF.

The CDR3 sequence is CASTLGFKGWETQYF. For the CDR3, the DNA is TGTGCCAGCACCCTGGGGTTCAAGGGATGGGAGACCCAGTACTTC. The V and J genes are TRBV13 and TRBJ2-7, with unresolved D. With the DNA end fitting TRBJ2-5 better, the J assignment may be wrong. CDR1 and CDR2 (germline): PRHDT, FYEKMQ (reference sequence). CDR3 length equals 15 residues.

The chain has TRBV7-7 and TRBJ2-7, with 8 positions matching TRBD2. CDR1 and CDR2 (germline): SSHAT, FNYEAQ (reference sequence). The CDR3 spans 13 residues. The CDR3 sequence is CACSFGLADEQYF. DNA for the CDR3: TGTGCTTGCAGCTTTGGACTAGCCGACGAGCAGTACTTC.

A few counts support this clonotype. The CDR3 loop reads CAISEGQGSYEQYF. DNA of the CDR3: TGTGCCATCAGTGAGGGACAGGGCTCCTACGAGCAGTACTTC. The chain employs TRBV10-3 and TRBJ2-7, with TRBD1 matching over 8 bases. The CDR3 runs 14 residues. V lost 2 bases and J lost 0; bases outside the gene matches: 0. The germline V gene has CDR1 ENHRY and CDR2 SYGVKD.

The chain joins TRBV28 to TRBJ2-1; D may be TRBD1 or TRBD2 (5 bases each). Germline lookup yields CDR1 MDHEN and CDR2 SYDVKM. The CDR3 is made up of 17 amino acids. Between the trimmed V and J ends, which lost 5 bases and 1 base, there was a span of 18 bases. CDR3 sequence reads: CASSLGEGKGSYNEQFF. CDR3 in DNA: TGTGCCAGCAGTCTAGGAGAGGGGAAAGGATCCTACAATGAGCAGTTCTTC. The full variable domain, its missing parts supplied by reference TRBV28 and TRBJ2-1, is DVKVTQSSRYLVKRTGEKVFLECVQDMDHENMFWYRQDPGLGLRLIYFSYDVKMKEKGDIPEGYSVSREKKERFSLILESASTNQTSMYLCASSLGEGKGSYNEQFFGPGTRLTVL.

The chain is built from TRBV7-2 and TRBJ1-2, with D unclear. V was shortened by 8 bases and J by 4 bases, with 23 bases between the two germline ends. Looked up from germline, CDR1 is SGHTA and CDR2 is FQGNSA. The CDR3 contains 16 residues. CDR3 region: CASGDPVVRPRYGYTF. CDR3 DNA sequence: TGTGCCAGCGGAGACCCGGTCGTGCGCCCTCGCTATGGCTACACCTTC.

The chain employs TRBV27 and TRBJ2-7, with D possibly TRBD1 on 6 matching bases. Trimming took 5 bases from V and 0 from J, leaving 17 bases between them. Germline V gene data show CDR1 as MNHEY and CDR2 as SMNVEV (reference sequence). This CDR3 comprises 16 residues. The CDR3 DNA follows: TGTGCCAGCAGTCCCTCGAAGGGGGAGTACTCCTACGAGCAGTACTTC. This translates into CASSPSKGEYSYEQYF.